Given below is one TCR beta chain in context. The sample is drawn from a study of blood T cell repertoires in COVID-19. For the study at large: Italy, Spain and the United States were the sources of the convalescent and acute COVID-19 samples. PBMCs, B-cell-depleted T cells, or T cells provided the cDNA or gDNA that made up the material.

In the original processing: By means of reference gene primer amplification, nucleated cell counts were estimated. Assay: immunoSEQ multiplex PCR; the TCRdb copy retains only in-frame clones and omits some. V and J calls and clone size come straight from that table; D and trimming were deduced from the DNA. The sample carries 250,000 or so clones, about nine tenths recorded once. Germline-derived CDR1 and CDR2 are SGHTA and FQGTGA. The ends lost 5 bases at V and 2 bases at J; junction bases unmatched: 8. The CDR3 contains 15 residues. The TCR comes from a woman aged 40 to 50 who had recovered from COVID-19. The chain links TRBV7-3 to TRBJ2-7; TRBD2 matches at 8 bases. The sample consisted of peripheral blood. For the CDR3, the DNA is TGTGCCAGCAGCGAAAGCGGCGGGGGGACCTACGAGCAGTACTTC. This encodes CASSESGGGTYEQYF.